This T cell receptor (beta chain) was obtained from a study of blood T cell repertoires in COVID-19. For the study at large: Researchers got acute and convalescent COVID-19 samples from the United States, Italy and Spain. Sample material is recorded as cDNA or gDNA derived from T cells, B-cell-depleted T cells, or PBMCs.

Per the authors' pipeline: Amplification of reference gene primers was used by the study to estimate nucleated cell counts. Sequenced by immunoSEQ multiplex PCR; TCRdb stores in-frame clones only, minus some. V, J and clone size reflect that table, while D and trimming were determined from the DNA. The sample records 100,000 to 120,000 clones, around 81% being singletons. CDR3 size: 15 residues. Germline V gene sequence: CDR1 MNHNY, CDR2 SVGAGI (reference sequence). J lost 10 bases, V lost 6 bases, and 12 bases had no gene match. This chain connects TRBV6-6 to TRBJ2-1; 10 nucleotides line up with TRBD1. The sequenced sample consisted of peripheral blood. This sequence was found in a woman in her seventies with acute or convalescent COVID-19. CDR3 sequence: CASRGDRGPLPEQFF. The CDR3 bases are TGTGCCAGCAGGGGGGACAGGGGCCCGCTTCCCGAGCAGTTCTTC.